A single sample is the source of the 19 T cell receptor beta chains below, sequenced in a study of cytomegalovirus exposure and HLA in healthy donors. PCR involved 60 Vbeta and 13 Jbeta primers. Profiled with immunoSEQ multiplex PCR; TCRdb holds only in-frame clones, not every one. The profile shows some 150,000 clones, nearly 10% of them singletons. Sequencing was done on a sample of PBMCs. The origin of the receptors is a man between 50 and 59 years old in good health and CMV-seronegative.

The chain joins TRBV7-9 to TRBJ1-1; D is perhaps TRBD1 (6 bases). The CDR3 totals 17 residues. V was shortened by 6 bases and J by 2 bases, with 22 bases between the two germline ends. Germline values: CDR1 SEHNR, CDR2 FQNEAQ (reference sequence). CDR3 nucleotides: TGTGCCAGCAGACCGCGGGGGCAGGACGGGGGAAACACTGAAGCTTTCTTT. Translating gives CASRPRGQDGGNTEAFF.

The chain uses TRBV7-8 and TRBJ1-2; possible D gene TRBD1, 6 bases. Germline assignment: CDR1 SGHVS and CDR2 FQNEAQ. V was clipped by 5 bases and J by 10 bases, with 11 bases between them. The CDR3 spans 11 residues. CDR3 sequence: CASSPGQVYTF. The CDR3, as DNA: TGTGCCAGCAGCCCGGGACAAGTCTACACCTTC.

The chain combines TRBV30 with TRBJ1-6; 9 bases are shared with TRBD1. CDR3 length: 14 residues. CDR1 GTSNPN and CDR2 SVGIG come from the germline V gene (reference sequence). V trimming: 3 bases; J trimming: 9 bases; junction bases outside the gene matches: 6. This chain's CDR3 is CAWSRGQGISPLHF. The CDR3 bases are TGTGCCTGGAGCCGAGGACAGGGGATTTCACCCCTCCACTTT.

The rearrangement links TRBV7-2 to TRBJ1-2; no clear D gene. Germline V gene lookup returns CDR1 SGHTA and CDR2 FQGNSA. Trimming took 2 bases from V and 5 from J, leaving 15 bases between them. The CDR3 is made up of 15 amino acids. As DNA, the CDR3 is TGTGCCAGCAGCTTACTTCAAATTGGCTCGTATGGCTACACCTTC. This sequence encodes CASSLLQIGSYGYTF.

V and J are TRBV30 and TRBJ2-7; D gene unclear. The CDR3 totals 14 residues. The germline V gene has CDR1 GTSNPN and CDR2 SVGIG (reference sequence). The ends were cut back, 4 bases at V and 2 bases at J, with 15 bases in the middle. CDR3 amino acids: CAWKPLVAPYEQYF. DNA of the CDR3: TGTGCCTGGAAACCTCTGGTGGCTCCCTACGAGCAGTACTTC.

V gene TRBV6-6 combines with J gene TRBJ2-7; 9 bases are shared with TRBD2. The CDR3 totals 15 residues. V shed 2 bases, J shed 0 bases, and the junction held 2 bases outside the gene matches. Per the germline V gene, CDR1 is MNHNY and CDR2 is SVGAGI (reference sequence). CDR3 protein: CASSYASGVSYEQYF. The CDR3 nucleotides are TGTGCCAGCAGTTACGCTAGCGGGGTCTCCTACGAGCAGTACTTC.

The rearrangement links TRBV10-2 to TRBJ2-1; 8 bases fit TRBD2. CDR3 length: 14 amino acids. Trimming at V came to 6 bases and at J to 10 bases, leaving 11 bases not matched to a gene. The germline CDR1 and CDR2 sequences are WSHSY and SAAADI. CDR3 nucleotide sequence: TGCGCCAGCAGGGACCTCGGACTAGCCGGCGAGCAGTTCTTC. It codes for CASRDLGLAGEQFF.

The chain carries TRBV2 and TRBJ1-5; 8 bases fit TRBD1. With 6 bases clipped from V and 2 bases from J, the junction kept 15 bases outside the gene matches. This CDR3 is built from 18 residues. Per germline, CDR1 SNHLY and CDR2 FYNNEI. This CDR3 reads CASSPGARGLQGNQPQHF. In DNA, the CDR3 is TGTGCCAGCAGCCCAGGGGCCAGGGGGCTGCAGGGCAATCAGCCCCAGCATTTT. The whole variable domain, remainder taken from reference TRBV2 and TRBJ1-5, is EPEVTQTPSHQVTQMGQEVILRCVPISNHLYFYWYRQILGQKVEFLVSFYNNEISEKSEIFDDQFSVERPDGSNFTLKIRSTKLEDSAMYFCASSPGARGLQGNQPQHFGDGTRLSIL.

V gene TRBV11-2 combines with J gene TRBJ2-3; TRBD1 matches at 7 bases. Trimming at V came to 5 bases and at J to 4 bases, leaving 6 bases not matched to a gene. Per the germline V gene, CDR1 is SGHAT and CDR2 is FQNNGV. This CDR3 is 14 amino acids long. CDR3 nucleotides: TGTGCCAGCAGCCCCGACAGGGTATCAGATACGCAGTATTTT. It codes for CASSPDRVSDTQYF.

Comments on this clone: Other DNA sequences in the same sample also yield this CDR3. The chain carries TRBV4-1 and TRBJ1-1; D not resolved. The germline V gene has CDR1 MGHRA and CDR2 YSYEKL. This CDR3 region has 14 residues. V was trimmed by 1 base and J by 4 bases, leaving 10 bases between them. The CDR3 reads CASSQVLGGTEAFF. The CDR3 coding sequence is TGCGCCAGCAGCCAAGTGCTAGGAGGCACTGAAGCTTTCTTT.

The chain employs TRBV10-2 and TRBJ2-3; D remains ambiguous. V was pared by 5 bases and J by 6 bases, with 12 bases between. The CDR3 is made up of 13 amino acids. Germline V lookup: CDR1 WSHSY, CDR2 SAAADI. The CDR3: CASSLPQADTQYF. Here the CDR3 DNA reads TGCGCCAGCAGTCTTCCCCAGGCGGATACGCAGTATTTT.

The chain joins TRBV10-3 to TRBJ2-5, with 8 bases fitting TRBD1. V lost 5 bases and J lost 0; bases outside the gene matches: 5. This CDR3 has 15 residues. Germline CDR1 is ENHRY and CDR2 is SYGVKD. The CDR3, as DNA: TGTGCCATCAGTCCCGGGACAGGAGACCAAGAGACCCAGTACTTC. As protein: CAISPGTGDQETQYF.

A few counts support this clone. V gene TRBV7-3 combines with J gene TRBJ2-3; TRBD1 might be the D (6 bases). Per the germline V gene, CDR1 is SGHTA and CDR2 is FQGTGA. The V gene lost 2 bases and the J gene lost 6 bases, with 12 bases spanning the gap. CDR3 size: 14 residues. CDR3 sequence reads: CASSLEGVADTQYF. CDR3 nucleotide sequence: TGTGCCAGCAGCTTAGAGGGGGTCGCGGATACGCAGTATTTT.

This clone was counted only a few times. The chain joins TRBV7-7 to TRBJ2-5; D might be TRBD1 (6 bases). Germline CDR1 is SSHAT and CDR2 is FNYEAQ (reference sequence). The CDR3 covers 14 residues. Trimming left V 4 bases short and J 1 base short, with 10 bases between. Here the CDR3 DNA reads TGTGCCAGCAGCTCACAGGGTCCCCAAGAGACCCAGTACTTC. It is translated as CASSSQGPQETQYF.

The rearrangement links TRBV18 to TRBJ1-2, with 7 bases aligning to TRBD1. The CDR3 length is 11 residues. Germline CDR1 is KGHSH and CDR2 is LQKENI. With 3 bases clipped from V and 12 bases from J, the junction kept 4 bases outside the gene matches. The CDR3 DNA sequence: TGTGCCAGCTCACCTGACAGGGCTCACACCTTC. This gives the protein CASSPDRAHTF.

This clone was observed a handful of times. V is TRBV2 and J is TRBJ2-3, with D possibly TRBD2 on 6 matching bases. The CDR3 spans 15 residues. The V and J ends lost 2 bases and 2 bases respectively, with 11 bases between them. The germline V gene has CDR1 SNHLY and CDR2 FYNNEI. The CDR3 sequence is CASSEMGGYTDTQYF. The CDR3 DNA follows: TGTGCCAGCAGTGAAATGGGAGGATACACAGATACGCAGTATTTT.

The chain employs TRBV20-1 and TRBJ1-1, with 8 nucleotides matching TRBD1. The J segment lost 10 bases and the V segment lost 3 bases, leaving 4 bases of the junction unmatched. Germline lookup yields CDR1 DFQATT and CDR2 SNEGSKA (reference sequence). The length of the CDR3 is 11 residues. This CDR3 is CSASPGQGAFF. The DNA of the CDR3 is TGCAGTGCTAGCCCAGGACAGGGAGCTTTCTTT.

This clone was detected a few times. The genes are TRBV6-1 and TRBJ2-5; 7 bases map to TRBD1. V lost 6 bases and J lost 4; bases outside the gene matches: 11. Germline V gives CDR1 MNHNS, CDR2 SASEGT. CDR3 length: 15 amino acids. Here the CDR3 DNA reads TGTGCCAGCAGGGGGATAGGGGGCTTGAGAGAGACCCAGTACTTC. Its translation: CASRGIGGLRETQYF.

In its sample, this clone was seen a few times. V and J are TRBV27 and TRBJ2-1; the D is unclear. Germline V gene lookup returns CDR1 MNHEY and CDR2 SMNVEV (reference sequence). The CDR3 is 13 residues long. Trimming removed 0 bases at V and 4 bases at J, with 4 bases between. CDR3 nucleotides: TGTGCCAGCAGTTTATCGTCGTACAATGAGCAGTTCTTC. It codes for CASSLSSYNEQFF.